Each of the 27 T cell receptor beta chains below was sequenced from the same sample in a study of T cell responses to AZD1222 COVID-19 vaccine. Generated by immunoSEQ multiplex PCR, the TCRdb table keeps only in-frame clones and is missing some. The table includes 200,000 to 250,000 clones, roughly 91% detected once. Sequences were derived from peripheral blood, sampled on day 0 of MenACWY control vaccination. The receptors originated from an adult in good health.

The V gene is TRBV12-3 or TRBV12-4, the J gene TRBJ2-7; D is unresolved. With 3 bases removed from V and 5 bases from J, the gap between germline ends came to 5 bases. The CDR3 is 11 residues long. CDR3 in DNA: TGTGCCAGCAGTTTCCACGACGAGCAGTACTTC. Its translation: CASSFHDEQYF.

The chain recombines TRBV10-1 with TRBJ2-1; 7 nucleotides agree with TRBD1. Unmatched junction bases numbered 15, after V lost 4 bases and J lost 0 bases. Germline V lookup: CDR1 WNHNN, CDR2 SYGVQD (reference sequence). The CDR3 runs 19 residues. The CDR3 DNA reads as TGCGCCAGCAGTGCCCCGACAGGGTGGGGGAGAAGCTCCTACAATGAGCAGTTCTTC. Its protein is CASSAPTGWGRSSYNEQFF.

In this sample, this clone turned up once. This rearrangement joins TRBV19 to TRBJ1-1; a possible D gene is TRBD1 (5 bases). Germline V gives CDR1 LNHDA, CDR2 SQIVND (reference sequence). V lost 5 bases, J lost 0 bases, and 13 bases lay in between. This CDR3 spans 15 amino acids. CDR3 sequence reads: CASSSPLRVNTEAFF. The CDR3 coding sequence is TGTGCCAGTAGTTCCCCCCTCAGGGTGAACACTGAAGCTTTCTTT. Supplemented by reference TRBV19 and TRBJ1-1, the full variable domain reads DGGITQSPKYLFRKEGQNVTLSCEQNLNHDAMYWYRQDPGQGLRLIYYSQIVNDFQKGDIAEGYSVSREKKESFPLTVTSAQKNPTAFYLCASSSPLRVNTEAFFGQGTRLTVV.

The rearrangement links TRBV2 to TRBJ1-1, with a possible D match to TRBD1 (5 bases). Per the germline V gene, CDR1 is SNHLY and CDR2 is FYNNEI. Trimming stripped 4 bases from V and 4 bases from J, with 10 bases between. The CDR3 consists of 13 residues. CDR3 sequence: CASSVGGGTEAFF. The CDR3 bases are TGTGCCAGCAGTGTGGGGGGGGGCACTGAAGCTTTCTTT.

This chain links TRBV2 with TRBJ2-5, with 10 bases lining up with TRBD2. Germline V gene lookup returns CDR1 SNHLY and CDR2 FYNNEI. This CDR3 region has 16 residues. Unmatched junction bases numbered 10, after V lost 4 bases and J lost 5 bases. The CDR3 protein is CASSAYERGGWETQYF. The DNA of the CDR3 is TGTGCCAGCAGTGCGTATGAGCGGGGGGGCTGGGAGACCCAGTACTTC.

This clone has only a few counts. This chain links TRBV5-4 with TRBJ1-6; D is ambiguous. The germline gives CDR1 SGHNT, CDR2 YYREEE (reference sequence). CDR3 size: 16 residues. The V and J ends lost 9 bases and 4 bases respectively, with 20 bases between them. CDR3 bases: TGTGCCATCCGCCAGTCCAGTGGACTTTATAATTCACCCCTCCACTTT. It translates to CAIRQSSGLYNSPLHF.

The chain employs TRBV9 and TRBJ2-1, with 14 bases that match TRBD2. Germline V gene data show CDR1 as SGDLS and CDR2 as YYNGEE. Trimming took 0 bases from V and 9 from J; bases not matched to a gene: 2. This CDR3 comprises 15 residues. The CDR3 is CASSVGTSGGSEQFF. CDR3 nucleotides: TGTGCCAGCAGCGTAGGGACTAGCGGGGGGTCTGAGCAGTTCTTC.

The rearrangement uses TRBV3-1 (or the pseudogene TRBV3-2) and TRBJ1-1; 7 bases map to TRBD1. CDR1 and CDR2 (germline): LGHDT, YNNKEL (reference sequence). The CDR3 is made up of 13 amino acids. J lost 11 bases, V lost 2 bases, and 8 bases had no gene match. CDR3: CASSQQNYRGAFF. Written as DNA, the CDR3 is TGTGCCAGCAGCCAACAAAACTACAGGGGTGCTTTCTTT.

The rearrangement links TRBV5-1 to TRBJ1-4; no definite D call. In germline, CDR1 is SGHRS, CDR2 YFSETQ. The germline V and J ends were trimmed by 6 bases and 2 bases, with 11 bases remaining between them. The CDR3 covers 14 residues. The CDR3 nucleotides are TGCGCCAGCACCGACCCCCGGACTAATGAAAAACTGTTTTTT. Translation: CASTDPRTNEKLFF.

The gene calls are TRBV5-1 and TRBJ1-1, with a possible D match to TRBD1 (6 bases). Trimming left V 5 bases short and J 0 bases short, with 14 bases between. Germline V gene data show CDR1 as SGHRS and CDR2 as YFSETQ. The CDR3 consists of 15 residues. The CDR3 region is CASRPGDPMNTEAFF. The CDR3 region has the DNA TGCGCCAGCAGACCAGGGGATCCCATGAACACTGAAGCTTTCTTT.

This clone was seen only a few times. This sequence joins TRBV2 and TRBJ2-2, with D possibly TRBD1 on 6 matching bases. Germline V CDR1 and CDR2: SNHLY, FYNNEI. V was clipped by 3 bases and J by 3 bases, with 23 bases between them. The CDR3 extends over 19 amino acids. CDR3 in amino acids: CASSDPYRRQAIDTGELFF. CDR3 coding DNA: TGTGCCAGCAGTGACCCCTATCGCCGACAGGCCATAGACACCGGGGAGCTGTTTTTT.

This rearrangement joins TRBV27 to TRBJ1-1; possible D gene TRBD1, 5 bases. Germline V CDR1 and CDR2: MNHEY, SMNVEV (reference sequence). The CDR3 is made up of 14 amino acids. Trimming cost V 6 bases and J 4 bases, with 15 bases left between them. The CDR3 spells CASSSGLQGTEAFF. CDR3 sequence (DNA): TGTGCCAGCAGCTCCGGGCTCCAGGGCACTGAAGCTTTCTTT.

This chain uses TRBV3-1 (or the pseudogene TRBV3-2) with TRBJ1-1, with D unclear. The CDR3 is 15 amino acids. Germline V gene data show CDR1 as LGHDT and CDR2 as YNNKEL (reference sequence). Trimming stripped 5 bases from V and 0 bases from J, with 13 bases between. CDR3: CASSSAISVNTEAFF. CDR3 DNA sequence: TGTGCCAGCAGCTCGGCCATTTCGGTGAACACTGAAGCTTTCTTT.

The chain combines TRBV4-2 with TRBJ2-3, with D tentatively TRBD2 (6 bases). The CDR3 has 14 residues. V lost 3 bases, J lost 2 bases, and 9 bases lay in between. Germline values: CDR1 LGHNA, CDR2 YNFKEQ. CDR3 sequence reads: CASSQEGTTDTQYF. CDR3 sequence (DNA): TGTGCCAGCAGCCAGGAGGGGACCACAGATACGCAGTATTTT.

The chain links TRBV11-2 to TRBJ1-1, with unresolved D. CDR1 and CDR2 (germline): SGHAT, FQNNGV. V lost 9 bases to trimming and J lost 1 base, with 6 bases between them. The CDR3 is 11 residues long. CDR3 in amino acids: CASGRNTEAFF. The CDR3 DNA reads TGTGCCAGTGGGCGGAACACTGAAGCTTTCTTT.

The sample holds one count of this clone. The chain links TRBV18 to TRBJ1-1; no definite D call. Germline-derived CDR1 and CDR2 are KGHSH and LQKENI. The CDR3 consists of 13 residues. Trimming removed 3 bases from V and 4 bases from J, with 9 bases in between. The CDR3 DNA reads TGTGCCAGCTCACCCCTCGTTTTCACTGAAGCTTTCTTT. Its translation: CASSPLVFTEAFF.

The chain joins TRBV5-1 to TRBJ2-2, with TRBD2 identical over 8 bases. This CDR3 is 15 amino acids long. After removal of 4 bases from V and 5 bases from J, the junction contained 7 bases not matched to a gene. Germline V gene sequence: CDR1 SGHRS, CDR2 YFSETQ. CDR3 coding DNA: TGCGCCAGCAGCGAGGGACTAGGGTTTACCGGGGAGCTGTTTTTT. It specifies CASSEGLGFTGELFF.

This clone showed up just a few times. The chain carries TRBV3-1 (or the pseudogene TRBV3-2) and TRBJ1-2; no clear D. Germline values: CDR1 LGHDT, CDR2 YNNKEL (reference sequence). V gave up 1 base and J gave up 5 bases, with 8 bases separating them. The CDR3 covers 13 residues. The CDR3 region has the DNA TGTGCCAGCAGCCAAGGCAGGAATTATGGCTACACCTTC. This encodes CASSQGRNYGYTF.

This rearrangement joins TRBV4-3 to TRBJ2-7, with TRBD2 matching over 9 bases. Trimming cost V 0 bases and J 2 bases; bases outside gene matches: 5. The CDR3 is 16 residues long. The V gene's germline CDR1 is LGHNA and CDR2 YSLEER. The CDR3 coding sequence is TGCGCCAGCAGCCAAGATCCCAGCGGGGGGCCCTACGAGCAGTACTTC. It translates to CASSQDPSGGPYEQYF.

The V gene is TRBV18, the J gene TRBJ1-2; D may be TRBD1 (5 bases). The ends were cut back, 3 bases at V and 8 bases at J, with 7 bases in the middle. Germline-derived CDR1 and CDR2 are KGHSH and LQKENI. CDR3 length: 11 residues. CDR3: CASSPGLGYTF. The CDR3 DNA sequence: TGTGCCAGCTCACCGGGACTGGGCTACACCTTC.

V gene TRBV6-4 combines with J gene TRBJ2-1; 11 bases are shared with TRBD2. Germline V gene data show CDR1 as MRHNA and CDR2 as SNTAGT. V gave up 9 bases and J gave up 4 bases; unmatched junction bases: 11. CDR3 length: 16 amino acids. CDR3: CASSPERLAGYNEQFF. As DNA, the CDR3 is TGTGCCAGTTCACCGGAACGACTAGCGGGGTACAATGAGCAGTTCTTC.

The chain recombines TRBV5-1 with TRBJ2-7; either TRBD1 or TRBD2 may supply D (5 bases each). Germline values: CDR1 SGHRS, CDR2 YFSETQ. Trimming stripped 7 bases from V and 3 bases from J, with 23 bases between. The CDR3 loop spans 16 amino acids. CDR3 in DNA: TGCGCCAGCTCAATTTCGGGGCGAACGGACTTCTACGAGCAGTACTTC. It codes for CASSISGRTDFYEQYF.

The chain employs TRBV25-1 and TRBJ2-3; 7 bases align to TRBD1. The CDR3 consists of 15 residues. Germline values: CDR1 MGHDK, CDR2 SYGVNS. V lost 1 base and J lost 2; bases outside the gene matches: 3. CDR3 sequence: CASSESQGDTDTQYF. CDR3 coding DNA: TGTGCCAGCAGTGAATCCCAGGGGGACACAGATACGCAGTATTTT.

This sequence joins TRBV25-1 and TRBJ2-2, with D possibly matching TRBD1 (6 bases). The CDR3 covers 15 residues. Germline loops: CDR1 MGHDK, CDR2 SYGVNS. The V end lost 3 bases, the J end lost 4 bases, and 12 bases lay between the germline ends. The CDR3 DNA sequence: TGTGCCAGCAGTGACCGGACAGTCGCCACCGGGGAGCTGTTTTTT. Its protein product is CASSDRTVATGELFF.

The rearrangement links TRBV5-6 to TRBJ2-7; 9 positions agree with TRBD2. There are 11 residues in the CDR3. V lost 4 bases to trimming and J lost 12 bases; unmatched junction nucleotides: 5. Germline V gene data show CDR1 as SGHDT and CDR2 as YYEEEE. CDR3 nucleotides: TGTGCCAGCAGCCGAGGGACTAGCTGGTACTTC. This codes for CASSRGTSWYF. Drawing the rest from reference TRBV5-6 and TRBJ2-7, the complete variable domain is DAGVTQSPTHLIKTRGQQVTLRCSPKSGHDTVSWYQQALGQGPQFIFQYYEEEERQRGNFPDRFSGHQFPNYSSELNVNALLLGDSALYLCASSRGTSWYFGPGTRLTVT.

The chain uses TRBV5-1 and TRBJ2-5, with D perhaps TRBD1 or TRBD2 (6 bases each). V was cut by 2 bases and J by 4 bases, with 15 bases left in between. In germline, CDR1 is SGHRS, CDR2 YFSETQ. This CDR3 is 15 amino acids long. CDR3 nucleotide sequence: TGCGCCAGCAGCTTATCCAGGGGAGGTGGAGAGACCCAGTACTTC. Translated: CASSLSRGGGETQYF.

The chain recombines TRBV18 with TRBJ1-2, with no clear D. The germline V and J ends were trimmed by 0 bases and 3 bases, with 8 bases remaining between them. This CDR3 is 14 amino acids long. The germline V gene has CDR1 KGHSH and CDR2 LQKENI. CDR3: CASSPPGLDYGYTF. In nucleotides, the CDR3 is TGTGCCAGCTCACCACCGGGGTTGGACTATGGCTACACCTTC. The entire variable domain, with the rest obtained from reference TRBV18 and TRBJ1-2, is as follows: NAGVMQNPRHLVRRRGQEARLRCSPMKGHSHVYWYRQLPEEGLKFMVYLQKENIIDESGMPKERFSAEFPKEGPSILRIQQVVRGDSAAYFCASSPPGLDYGYTFGSGTRLTVV.